This T cell receptor (beta chain) emerged from a study of T cells in localized non-small cell lung cancer. CDR3 length equals 15 residues. Germline lookup yields CDR1 SGHDT and CDR2 YYEEEE. Method: immunoSEQ multiplex PCR; TCRdb's copy keeps in-frame clones and lacks some. The table lists 45,000 to 60,000 clones, around 83% of them singletons, with just under 20% in the top ten. With respect to this clone: The germline gene is not matched at one end of the junction; a read error may be the cause.

The sequencing here drew on peripheral blood, taken before any cancer treatment. The TCR sequence derives from a female donor at least 60 years old with stage II squamous cell lung carcinoma. The chain links TRBV5-6 to TRBJ2-5; 14 nucleotides match TRBD2. Here the CDR3 DNA reads TGTGCCAGCAGTTTGGGACTAGCGGGAGCAGAGACCCAGTACTTC. Protein product: CASSLGLAGAETQYF.